The 8 T cell receptor beta chains reported below all come from one sample, sequenced in a study of shared clonotypes between healthy human individuals. TCRdb's table, derived via immunoSEQ multiplex PCR, lists solely in-frame clones and lacks some. The sample holds 980,000 or so clones, around 80% seen once. The material sequenced was memory CD4+ T cells sorted from blood. Subset indicated: CD45RA-negative fraction. The receptors were gathered from a man aged 18 to 29 in good health.

The J gene is TRBJ2-3, the V gene TRBV30; the D is unclear. The ends were cut back, 5 bases at V and 1 base at J, with 7 bases in the middle. This CDR3 is built from 12 residues. Germline assignment: CDR1 GTSNPN and CDR2 SVGIG (reference sequence). The CDR3 nucleotides are TGTGCCTGGGGCCGGGGCACAGATACGCAGTATTTT. The encoded protein is CAWGRGTDTQYF. The whole variable domain, filled in from reference TRBV30 and TRBJ2-3, reads SQTIHQWPATLVQPVGSPLSLECTVEGTSNPNLYWYRQAAGRGLQLLFYSVGIGQISSEVPQNLSASRPQDRQFILSSKKLLLSDSGFYLCAWGRGTDTQYFGPGTRLTVL.

The chain employs TRBV7-2 and TRBJ2-3, with 9 bases identical to TRBD2. Germline values: CDR1 SGHTA, CDR2 FQGNSA. Trimming cost V 1 base and J 3 bases; bases outside gene matches: 8. This CDR3 spans 17 amino acids. The CDR3 sequence is CASSLVASGTGTDTQYF. CDR3 in DNA: TGTGCCAGCAGCTTAGTAGCTAGCGGGACCGGAACAGATACGCAGTATTTT. Complete variable domain (other parts from reference TRBV7-2 and TRBJ2-3): GAGVSQSPSNKVTEKGKDVELRCDPISGHTALYWYRQSLGQGLEFLIYFQGNSAPDKSGLPSDRFSAERTGGSVSTLTIQRTQQEDSAVYLCASSLVASGTGTDTQYFGPGTRLTVL.

The V and J genes are TRBV4-3 and TRBJ2-6, with a possible D match to TRBD1 (5 bases). Between the trimmed V and J ends, which lost 6 bases and 0 bases, there was a span of 9 bases. Germline CDR1 is LGHNA and CDR2 is YSLEER. This CDR3 is 15 amino acids long. CDR3 DNA: TGCGCCAGCAGGGGGCACATCTCTGGGGCCAACGTCCTGACTTTC. Translating it yields CASRGHISGANVLTF.

This clone was observed a handful of times. V is TRBV25-1 and J is TRBJ1-1, with TRBD1 matching over 10 bases. The CDR3 extends over 13 amino acids. The ends lost 6 bases at V and 3 bases at J; junction bases unmatched: 1. Germline lookup yields CDR1 MGHDK and CDR2 SYGVNS. CDR3 residues: CASRGQGYTEAFF. The CDR3 DNA reads as TGTGCCAGCAGGGGACAGGGGTACACTGAAGCTTTCTTT.

This CDR3 reads CATSPGDRTNEKLFF. Written as DNA, the CDR3 is TGCGCCACCTCTCCGGGTGACAGGACCAATGAAAAACTGTTTTTT. The rearrangement uses TRBV5-1 and TRBJ1-4, with a tentative D call TRBD1 (6 bases). Germline CDR1 SGHRS, CDR2 YFSETQ. The ends were cut back, 9 bases at V and 5 bases at J, with 20 bases in the middle. This CDR3 is 15 amino acids long.

V and J are TRBV7-2 and TRBJ2-7; the match to TRBD1 covers 9 bases. The CDR3 has 14 amino acids. V trimming: 3 bases; J trimming: 3 bases; junction bases outside the gene matches: 3. Germline V gives CDR1 SGHTA, CDR2 FQGNSA. The CDR3 nucleotides are TGTGCCAGCAGCTTCGGGACAGGGATCTACGAGCAGTACTTC. This encodes CASSFGTGIYEQYF. Filled out from reference TRBV7-2 and TRBJ2-7, the complete variable domain reads GAGVSQSPSNKVTEKGKDVELRCDPISGHTALYWYRQSLGQGLEFLIYFQGNSAPDKSGLPSDRFSAERTGGSVSTLTIQRTQQEDSAVYLCASSFGTGIYEQYFGPGTRLTVT.

This rearrangement joins TRBV7-9 to TRBJ1-2; tentative D call: TRBD1 (6 bases). Germline-derived CDR1 and CDR2 are SEHNR and FQNEAQ (reference sequence). This CDR3 is 14 amino acids long. The V end was cut by 1 base, the J end by 7 bases, with 13 bases between. In DNA form, the CDR3 reads TGTGCCAGCAGCTTAGAGGGGGGATGGTCTGGCTACACCTTC. Amino acids: CASSLEGGWSGYTF.

The chain employs TRBV10-3 and TRBJ2-5; the match to TRBD1 covers 10 bases. V was pared by 8 bases and J by 2 bases, with 2 bases of the junction left unmatched. This CDR3 spans 13 amino acids. Germline values: CDR1 ENHRY, CDR2 SYGVKD. CDR3 sequence (DNA): TGTGCCATCGGGACAGGGGTTCAAGAGACCCAGTACTTC. Residues: CAIGTGVQETQYF.